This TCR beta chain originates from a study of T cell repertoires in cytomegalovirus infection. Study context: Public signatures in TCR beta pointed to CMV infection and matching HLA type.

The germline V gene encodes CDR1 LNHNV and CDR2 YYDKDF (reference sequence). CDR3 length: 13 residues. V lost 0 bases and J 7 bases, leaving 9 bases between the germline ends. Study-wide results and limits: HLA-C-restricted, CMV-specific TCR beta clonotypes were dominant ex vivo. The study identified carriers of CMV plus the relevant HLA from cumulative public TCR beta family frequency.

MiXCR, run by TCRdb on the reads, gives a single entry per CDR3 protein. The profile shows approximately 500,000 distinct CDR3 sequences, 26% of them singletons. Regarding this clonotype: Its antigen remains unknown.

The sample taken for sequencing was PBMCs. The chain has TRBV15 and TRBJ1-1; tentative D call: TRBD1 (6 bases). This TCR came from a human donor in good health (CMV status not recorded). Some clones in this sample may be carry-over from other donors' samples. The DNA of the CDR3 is TGTGCCACCAGCAGAGACAGGGGCAATGAAGCTTTCTTT. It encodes CATSRDRGNEAFF.